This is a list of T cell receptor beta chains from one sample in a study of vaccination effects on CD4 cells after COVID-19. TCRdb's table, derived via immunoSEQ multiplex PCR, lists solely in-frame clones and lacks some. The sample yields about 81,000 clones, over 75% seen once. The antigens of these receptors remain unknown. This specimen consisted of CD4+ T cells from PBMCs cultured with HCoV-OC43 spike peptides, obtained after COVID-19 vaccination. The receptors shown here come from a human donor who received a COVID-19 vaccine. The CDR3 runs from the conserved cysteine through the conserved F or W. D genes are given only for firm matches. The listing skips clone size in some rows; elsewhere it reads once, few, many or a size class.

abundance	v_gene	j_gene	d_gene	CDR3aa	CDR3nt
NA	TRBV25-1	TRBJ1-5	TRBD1	CASLGQGDQPQHF	TGTGCCAGCCTTGGACAGGGAGATCAGCCCCAGCATTTT
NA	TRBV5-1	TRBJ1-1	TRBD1	CASSLGSSGTDNTEAFF	TGCGCCAGCAGCTTGGGTTCCTCCGGGACAGATAACACTGAAGCTTTCTTT
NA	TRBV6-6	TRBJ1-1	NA	CASRRGQGPNTEAFF	TGTGCCAGCAGACGAGGTCAGGGCCCGAACACTGAAGCTTTCTTT
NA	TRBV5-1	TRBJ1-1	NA	CASSLGSGYGTEAFF	TGCGCCAGCAGCTTGGGGTCAGGGTACGGCACTGAAGCTTTCTTT
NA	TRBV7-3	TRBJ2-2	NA	CASSPLIGGTGELFF	TGTGCCAGCAGCCCTTTGATTGGGGGCACCGGGGAGCTGTTTTTT
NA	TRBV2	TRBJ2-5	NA	CASKDFQETQYF	TGTGCCAGCAAGGACTTCCAAGAGACCCAGTACTTC
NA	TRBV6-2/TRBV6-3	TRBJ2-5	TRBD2	CASSYVRGGRETQYF	TGTGCCAGCAGTTACGTGCGGGGGGGCAGGGAGACCCAGTACTTC
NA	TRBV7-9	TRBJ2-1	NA	CASSLMEGHQQFF	TGTGCCAGCAGCTTAATGGAGGGGCACCAGCAGTTCTTC
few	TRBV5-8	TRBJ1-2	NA	CASSLAVPKYGYTF	TGTGCCAGCAGCTTGGCGGTCCCTAAGTATGGCTACACCTTC
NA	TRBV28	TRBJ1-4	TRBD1	CASSFVQGAEKLFF	TGTGCCAGCAGTTTTGTACAGGGGGCTGAAAAACTGTTTTTT
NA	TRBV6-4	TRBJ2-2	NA	CASSPAQDTGELFF	TGTGCCAGCAGTCCCGCTCAGGACACCGGGGAGCTGTTTTTT
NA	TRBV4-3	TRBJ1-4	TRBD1	CASSQGSGGNEKLFF	TGCGCCAGCAGCCAAGGTTCAGGGGGAAATGAAAAACTGTTTTTT